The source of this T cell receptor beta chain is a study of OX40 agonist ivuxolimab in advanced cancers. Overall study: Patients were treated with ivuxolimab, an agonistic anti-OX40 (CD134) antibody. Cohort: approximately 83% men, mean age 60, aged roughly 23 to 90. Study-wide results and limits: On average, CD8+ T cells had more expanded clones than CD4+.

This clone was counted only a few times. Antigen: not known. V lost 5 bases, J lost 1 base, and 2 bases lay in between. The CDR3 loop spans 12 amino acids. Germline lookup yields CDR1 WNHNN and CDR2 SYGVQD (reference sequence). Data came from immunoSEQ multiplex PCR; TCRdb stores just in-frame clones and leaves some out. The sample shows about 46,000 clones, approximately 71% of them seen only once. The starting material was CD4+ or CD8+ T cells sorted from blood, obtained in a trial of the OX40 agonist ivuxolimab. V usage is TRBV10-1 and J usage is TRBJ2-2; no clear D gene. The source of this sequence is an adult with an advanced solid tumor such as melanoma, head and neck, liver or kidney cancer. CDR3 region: CASSMNTGELFF. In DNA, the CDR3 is TGCGCCAGCAGTATGAACACCGGGGAGCTGTTTTTT.